The T cell receptor (beta chain) described here comes from a study of monozygotic twins with inflammatory bowel disease. Per the germline V gene, CDR1 is DFQATT and CDR2 is SNEGSKA (reference sequence). CDR3 length: 19 amino acids. Through template switching, UMIs that included a 6-nucleotide sample barcode were added. TCRdb processed the 5' RACE reads again and assigns one entry to each CDR3 protein, with no DNA. Recorded for this sample: 300,000 to 400,000 distinct CDR3 sequences. Concerning this clonotype itself: Antigen: not known.

Study-wide results and limits: IBD-affected twins scored below their healthy co-twins in TCRbeta diversity (inverse Simpson). The data gave no support to a single strong IBD-associated signal or clonotype.

This TCR came from a human donor with ulcerative colitis or Crohn's disease, or a healthy co-twin of an affected twin (not recorded which). What was sequenced was blood. This sequence joins TRBV20-1 and TRBJ1-5; the D call of TRBD1 rests on TCRdb alone, since no DNA is present to check it. CDR3 sequence reads: CSARDLRGTTVSANQPQHF.